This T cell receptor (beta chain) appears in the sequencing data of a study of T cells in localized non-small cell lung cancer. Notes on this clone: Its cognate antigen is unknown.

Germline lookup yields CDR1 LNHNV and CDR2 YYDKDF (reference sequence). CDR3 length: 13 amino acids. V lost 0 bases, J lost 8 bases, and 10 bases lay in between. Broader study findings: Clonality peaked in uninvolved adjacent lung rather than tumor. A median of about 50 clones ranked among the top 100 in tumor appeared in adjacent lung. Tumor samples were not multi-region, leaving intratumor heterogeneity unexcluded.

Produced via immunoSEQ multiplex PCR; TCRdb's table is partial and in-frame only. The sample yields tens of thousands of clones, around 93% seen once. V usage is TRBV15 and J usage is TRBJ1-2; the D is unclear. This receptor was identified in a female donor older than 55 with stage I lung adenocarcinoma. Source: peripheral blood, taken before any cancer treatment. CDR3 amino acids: CATSREVPGGYTF. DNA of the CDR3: TGTGCCACCAGCAGAGAGGTCCCCGGAGGCTACACCTTC.